The 12 T cell receptor beta chains below were found in one sample sequenced in a study of blood T cell repertoires in COVID-19. The repertoire was sequenced with immunoSEQ multiplex PCR; TCRdb's copy has only in-frame clones and lacks some. The data contain roughly 80,000 clones, more than 75% of them seen just once; the ten biggest clones take up approximately 1.9%. Sequences were obtained from peripheral blood. These receptors all come from a woman in her sixties or seventies with acute or convalescent COVID-19.

V and J are TRBV7-9 and TRBJ2-7; D perhaps matches TRBD1 (5 bases). There are 13 residues in the CDR3. Germline CDR1 SEHNR, CDR2 FQNEAQ (reference sequence). V was pared by 5 bases and J by 5 bases, with 13 bases between. Written as DNA, the CDR3 is TGTGCCAGCAGCCCCCAGGGAAAGGACGAGCAGTACTTC. Its protein is CASSPQGKDEQYF.

The chain uses TRBV9 and TRBJ1-1; TRBD1 might be the D (5 bases). Germline V gives CDR1 SGDLS, CDR2 YYNGEE. This CDR3 region has 15 residues. V lost 4 bases to trimming and J lost 3 bases, with 16 bases between them. CDR3 nucleotides: TGTGCCAGCAGCCCCACAGGCATGGTGGACACTGAAGCTTTCTTT. Translation: CASSPTGMVDTEAFF.

The chain employs TRBV5-1 and TRBJ2-2; no reliable D call. V was cut by 0 bases and J by 2 bases, with 11 bases left in between. The CDR3 loop spans 16 amino acids. The germline V gene has CDR1 SGHRS and CDR2 YFSETQ. The CDR3 loop is CASSLATARNTGELFF. CDR3 coding DNA: TGCGCCAGCAGCTTGGCTACCGCCCGAAACACCGGGGAGCTGTTTTTT.

This chain links TRBV4-2 with TRBJ2-3; 9 bases are shared with TRBD2. Germline lookup yields CDR1 LGHNA and CDR2 YNFKEQ. This CDR3 comprises 17 residues. V dropped 4 bases and J dropped 0; count of bases not matched to a gene: 8. The CDR3 reads CASSRARAGGSTDTQYF. The DNA for the CDR3 is TGTGCCAGCAGCCGCGCTCGAGCGGGAGGTAGCACAGATACGCAGTATTTT.

J is TRBJ2-7 and V is TRBV4-3; 8 bases fit TRBD1. J was trimmed by 2 bases and V by 3 bases; bases with no gene match: 15. Germline V CDR1 and CDR2: LGHNA, YSLEER. CDR3 length: 18 residues. The DNA for the CDR3 is TGCGCCAGCAGCCAGGACTCTGCCGGAGGGACAGGAGCCTACGAGCAGTACTTC. As protein: CASSQDSAGGTGAYEQYF.

The chain carries TRBV4-2 and TRBJ1-4; 10 nucleotides agree with TRBD1. CDR3 size: 16 residues. V lost 4 bases to trimming and J lost 8 bases; unmatched junction nucleotides: 10. Germline V gene data show CDR1 as LGHNA and CDR2 as YNFKEQ. The CDR3 DNA sequence: TGTGCCAGCAGCCTTGACACCGGGACAGGGGAAGAAAAACTGTTTTTT. It codes for CASSLDTGTGEEKLFF.

The genes are TRBV7-6 and TRBJ1-1; D remains ambiguous. Germline V gene data show CDR1 as SGHVS and CDR2 as FNYEAQ. The ends were cut back, 1 base at V and 3 bases at J, with 15 bases in the middle. This CDR3 is built from 16 residues. CDR3 sequence reads: CASSLGRRAQYTEAFF. As DNA, the CDR3 is TGTGCCAGCAGCTTAGGTCGGAGGGCCCAGTACACTGAAGCTTTCTTT.

In DNA form, the CDR3 reads TGTGCCAGCAGCTTATCAGCGAATTCACCCCTCCACTTT. It is translated as CASSLSANSPLHF. The chain has TRBV7-9 and TRBJ1-6, with no clear D. V gave up 2 bases and J gave up 7 bases, with 6 bases separating them. This CDR3 spans 13 amino acids. Germline values: CDR1 SEHNR, CDR2 FQNEAQ (reference sequence).

This chain uses TRBV5-4 with TRBJ1-1, with a possible D match to TRBD1 (6 bases). V was pared by 0 bases and J by 0 bases, with 9 bases between. Germline assignment: CDR1 SGHNT and CDR2 YYREEE (reference sequence). The CDR3 runs 15 residues. The chain's CDR3 is CASSLGGPLNTEAFF. The CDR3 bases are TGTGCCAGCAGCTTGGGGGGGCCATTGAACACTGAAGCTTTCTTT. Variable domain in full (rest from reference TRBV5-4 and TRBJ1-1): ETGVTQSPTHLIKTRGQQVTLRCSSQSGHNTVSWYQQALGQGPQFIFQYYREEENGRGNFPPRFSGLQFPNYSSELNVNALELDDSALYLCASSLGGPLNTEAFFGQGTRLTVV.

The V and J genes are TRBV6-1 and TRBJ1-2; 8 nucleotides align to TRBD1. Germline loops: CDR1 MNHNS, CDR2 SASEGT. With V trimmed by 2 bases and J by 5 bases, 13 bases remained unmatched. This CDR3 region has 17 residues. The CDR3 DNA sequence: TGTGCCAGCAGTGAACACGGAAACAGGGGGATGTCTTATGGCTACACCTTC. It encodes CASSEHGNRGMSYGYTF.

The chain employs TRBV28 and TRBJ1-4, with TRBD1 as a possible D gene (6 bases). Trimming left V 7 bases short and J 5 bases short, with 17 bases between. CDR3 size: 15 residues. The germline V gene encodes CDR1 MDHEN and CDR2 SYDVKM. CDR3: CASTIRTEENEKLFF. In DNA form, the CDR3 reads TGTGCCAGCACCATAAGGACAGAGGAAAATGAAAAACTGTTTTTT.

The rearrangement links TRBV7-2 to TRBJ2-5; 15 nucleotides align to TRBD2. Germline V CDR1 and CDR2: SGHTA, FQGNSA. This CDR3 region has 16 residues. Trimming cost V 1 base and J 7 bases; bases outside gene matches: 4. Here the CDR3 DNA reads TGTGCCAGCAGCTTAGAGGGGACTAGCGGGGGGTGGACCCAGTACTTC. Its translation: CASSLEGTSGGWTQYF.